This is a list of T cell receptor beta chains from one sample in a study of identical twins. Via MiXCR, TCRdb re-called the 5' RACE reads, giving one row per CDR3 protein. The table has 700,000 or so distinct CDR3 sequences, less than 25% seen once; the top ten hold 4% to 5.5%. These data were likewise used in another study, on T cells expressing NK-cell markers.

Sequenced input: PBMCs. Receptor source: a woman between 18 and 30 years old in good health. Each CDR3 is given with its conserved first and last residue. The D gene is left open where the match is weak. Part of the rows lack a size; the others show once, few, many or a class for expanded clones.

v_gene	abundance	d_gene	j_gene	CDR3nt	CDR3aa
TRBV5-5	once	TRBD1	TRBJ1-5	TGTGCCAGCAGCTTGGAACAGGGGTCCTACAATCAGCCCCAGCATTTT	CASSLEQGSYNQPQHF
TRBV20-1	few	NA	TRBJ2-5	TGCAGTGCTAGGGCCACTGTCTTAGAGACCCAGTACTTC	CSARATVLETQYF
TRBV12-3/TRBV12-4	few	NA	TRBJ2-2	TGTGCCAGCACTAAGGGACAATTCACCGGGGAGCTGTTTTTT	CASTKGQFTGELFF
TRBV12-3/TRBV12-4	many	NA	TRBJ1-1	TGTGCCAGCACCCTACAGGGAGATGAAGCTTTCTTT	CASTLQGDEAFF
TRBV30	NA	NA	TRBJ1-2	TGTGCCCTGGACAACTTCCAATATGGCTACACCTTC	CALDNFQYGYTF
TRBV29-1	NA	TRBD2	TRBJ2-3	TGCAGCGTTGAACTAGCGGGGATCACAGATACGCAGTATTTT	CSVELAGITDTQYF
TRBV10-3	NA	TRBD2	TRBJ2-1	TGTGCCATCGGTCCGGGACTAGCGGGCCCCAATGAGCAGTTCTTC	CAIGPGLAGPNEQFF
TRBV5-1	NA	NA	TRBJ2-5	TGCGCCAGCAGCTTAATCTACGGGTTGGACCAAGAGACCCAGTACTTC	CASSLIYGLDQETQYF
TRBV12-3/TRBV12-4	NA	NA	TRBJ1-1	TGTGCCAGCAGCCAAGACGGCAGGAACACTGAAGCTTTCTTT	CASSQDGRNTEAFF
TRBV13	few	NA	TRBJ2-1	TGTGCCAGCAGCACCTCGGCGTTCAGGGCCTACAATGAGCAGTTCTTC	CASSTSAFRAYNEQFF
TRBV20-1	few	NA	TRBJ2-5	TGCAGTGGTCACAGGAGACAAGAGACCCAGTACTTC	CSGHRRQETQYF
TRBV16	many	NA	TRBJ1-1	TGTGCCAGCAGCCAATCACAAGCGACTTTCTTT	CASSQSQATFF
TRBV20-1	few	NA	TRBJ1-1	TGCAGTGCTTCCTACAGGTCGGTAGGCACTGAAGCTTTCTTT	CSASYRSVGTEAFF
TRBV7-9	few	NA	TRBJ2-5	TGTGCCAGCAGCTTTGCTCGGGACACGTCAGAGACCCAGTACTTC	CASSFARDTSETQYF
TRBV12-2	NA	NA	TRBJ2-7	TGTGCAAGTCGCTTAAGAAGCAGTACTCCAGGATTGGAGCAGTACTTC	CASRLRSSTPGLEQYF
TRBV10-3	few	NA	TRBJ2-2	TGTGCCACGGGGCCCGGGGAGTGGGAGCTGTTTTTT	CATGPGEWELFF
TRBV5-1	few	NA	TRBJ2-1	TGCGCCAGCAGCTCCGAGGGGGGCTACTCCTACAATGAGCAGTTCTTC	CASSSEGGYSYNEQFF
TRBV7-8	NA	TRBD2	TRBJ2-3	TGTGCCAGCAGCCTACTAGCGGGGAGGGAAGATACGCAGTATTTT	CASSLLAGREDTQYF
TRBV29-1	many	TRBD2	TRBJ2-1	TGCAGCGCCTTGACTAGCGGGAGGGCCGTTTCCTACAATGAGCAGTTCTTC	CSALTSGRAVSYNEQFF
TRBV29-1	few	NA	TRBJ2-1	TGCAGCGTTGTCAAAAGCGGGGAGCAGTTCTTC	CSVVKSGEQFF
TRBV12-3/TRBV12-4	NA	TRBD2	TRBJ2-7	TGTGCCAGCAGTTTTCGGGAGGCTTCCGAGCAGTACTTC	CASSFREASEQYF
TRBV12-3/TRBV12-4	NA	NA	TRBJ2-7	TGTGCCAGCAGTTACGCCAGGTTGAGCTCCTACGAGCAGTACTTC	CASSYARLSSYEQYF
TRBV20-1	few	NA	TRBJ2-7	TGCAGTGCTTCCTACGAGACAGGTATCGAGCAGTACTTC	CSASYETGIEQYF
TRBV6-5	few	NA	TRBJ2-2	TGTGCCAGCAGTCACAGGGTACCAGGGGAGCTGTTTTTT	CASSHRVPGELFF
TRBV20-1	NA	NA	TRBJ2-5	TGCAGTGCCGGACAGACTCTCGAAGAGACCCAGTACTTC	CSAGQTLEETQYF
TRBV20-1	many	TRBD1	TRBJ1-2	TGCAGTGCAAAGGGACAGTCTAACTATGGCTACACCTTC	CSAKGQSNYGYTF
TRBV9	few	TRBD2	TRBJ2-1	TGTGCCAGCAGCGATAGCGGGGGGGCAGGTTACAATGAGCAGTTCTTC	CASSDSGGAGYNEQFF
TRBV7-2	few	NA	TRBJ2-6	TGTGCCAGCAGCTTCAGGGCTCGGGCCAACGTCCTGACTTTC	CASSFRARANVLTF
TRBV6-6	many	NA	TRBJ2-3	TGTGCCAGCAGTTACTCCTCGGGGGATACGCAGTATTTT	CASSYSSGDTQYF
TRBV7-4	many	NA	TRBJ1-5	TGTGCCAGCAACCCGGACGTGGAGCCCCAGCATTTT	CASNPDVEPQHF
TRBV5-1	NA	NA	TRBJ2-3	TGCGCCAGCAGCTTGGAGGGGGTCACAGATACGCAGTATTTT	CASSLEGVTDTQYF
TRBV7-9	many	TRBD2	TRBJ2-1	TGTGCCAGCAGCTTAGCTTTTGGGGGGGTGAATGAGCAGTTCTTC	CASSLAFGGVNEQFF
TRBV29-1	many	NA	TRBJ1-1	TGCAGCGTGGAGGGGCTCCAGGGCACTGAAGCTTTCTTT	CSVEGLQGTEAFF
TRBV5-1	NA	TRBD2	TRBJ2-3	TGCGCCAGCACTGAGCGGGGTGGCGCAGATACGCAGTATTTT	CASTERGGADTQYF
TRBV29-1	few	TRBD1	TRBJ1-2	TGCAGCGTTGTAAGATCGGGGACAGAAGGAGGCTACACCTTC	CSVVRSGTEGGYTF
TRBV12-3/TRBV12-4	many	NA	TRBJ2-1	TGTGCCAGCAGTTTCCCCGGTCCAGGGAACAATGAGCAGTTCTTC	CASSFPGPGNNEQFF
TRBV2	NA	NA	TRBJ1-1	TGTGCCAGCAGTGAAGAAGGGAGTATACGAGCTTTCTTT	CASSEEGSIRAFF
TRBV5-5	few	NA	TRBJ2-7	TGTGCCAGCCTAACAGGGCTCGGGGAGCAGTACTTC	CASLTGLGEQYF
TRBV12-3/TRBV12-4	many	NA	TRBJ2-7	TGTGCCAGCAGTTTGGCGGATCTCTACGAGCAGTACTTC	CASSLADLYEQYF
TRBV11-2	NA	NA	TRBJ1-2	TGTGCCAGCAGCCCAATCCGACAGAACCGATACTATGGCTACACCTTC	CASSPIRQNRYYGYTF
TRBV12-3/TRBV12-4	NA	TRBD1	TRBJ2-1	TGTGCCAGCAGTAGGGGGCTGGATGAGCAGTTCTTC	CASSRGLDEQFF